Below, 27 T cell receptor beta chains from the same sample are listed, as sequenced in a study of T-cell memory formation after mild COVID-19. Each CDR3 protein is one row after TCRdb ran MiXCR on the 5' RACE reads. Here the sample spans tens of thousands of distinct CDR3 sequences, roughly 23% being singletons. Sequencing used PBMCs or a T cell subset sorted from them (not recorded which). The receptors stem from a man aged 18 to 29 who had mild COVID-19 (a few samples of this study predate the infection). Cell type and time point are not known.

This clonotype came up a few times. The V call is TRBV5-1, the J call TRBJ2-7, with 9 bases that match TRBD1. The V gene end was trimmed by 2 bases and the J gene end by 4 bases; junction bases not matched to a gene: 4. This CDR3 has 14 amino acids. The germline V gene has CDR1 SGHRS and CDR2 YFSETQ. The CDR3 protein is CASSFPGQGYEQYF. In DNA form, the CDR3 reads TGCGCCAGCAGCTTCCCGGGACAGGGATACGAGCAGTACTTC.

The genes are TRBV4-3 and TRBJ2-3; TRBD2 matches at 7 bases. The CDR3 totals 16 residues. Per germline, CDR1 LGHNA and CDR2 YSLEER. V lost 0 bases, J lost 4 bases, and 7 bases stayed unmatched. CDR3 amino acids: CASSQDGGGSADTQYF. The DNA of the CDR3 is TGCGCCAGCAGCCAAGATGGGGGGGGTTCAGCAGATACGCAGTATTTT.

The chain is built from TRBV11-2 and TRBJ2-2; 9 positions agree with TRBD1. The CDR3 spans 14 residues. Unmatched junction bases numbered 2, after V lost 9 bases and J lost 0 bases. Germline V lookup: CDR1 SGHAT, CDR2 FQNNGV. The CDR3 loop is CASGQGPNTGELFF. The CDR3 DNA follows: TGTGCCAGTGGACAGGGGCCGAACACCGGGGAGCTGTTTTTT. Full variable domain (remainder filled in from reference TRBV11-2 and TRBJ2-2): EAGVAQSPRYKIIEKRQSVAFWCNPISGHATLYWYQQILGQGPKLLIQFQNNGVVDDSQLPKDRFSAERLKGVDSTLKIQPAKLEDSAVYLCASGQGPNTGELFFGEGSRLTVL.

This clonotype has more than one count but fewer than ten. The rearrangement uses TRBV7-2 and TRBJ2-1; D not certain. Germline CDR1 is SGHTA and CDR2 is FQGNSA. The CDR3 runs to 12 residues. Trimming took off 6 bases at V and 10 bases at J, with 13 bases between the two ends. This chain's CDR3 is CASSPVVGEQFF. The DNA of the CDR3 is TGTGCCAGCAGTCCTGTGGTTGGGGAGCAGTTCTTC. Full variable domain (missing parts from reference TRBV7-2 and TRBJ2-1): GAGVSQSPSNKVTEKGKDVELRCDPISGHTALYWYRQSLGQGLEFLIYFQGNSAPDKSGLPSDRFSAERTGGSVSTLTIQRTQQEDSAVYLCASSPVVGEQFFGPGTRLTVL.

The rearrangement joins TRBV6-5 to TRBJ2-5; TRBD1 is a possible D gene (5 bases). The germline V gene has CDR1 MNHEY and CDR2 SVGAGI. With 2 bases removed from V and 5 bases from J, the gap between germline ends came to 15 bases. The CDR3 is made up of 15 amino acids. CDR3 sequence: CASSYVAPWGETQYF. The CDR3 DNA is TGTGCCAGCAGTTACGTGGCCCCTTGGGGCGAGACCCAGTACTTC.

This clonotype was counted a single time. V and J are TRBV7-9 and TRBJ2-7, with TRBD1 identical over 7 bases. The germline CDR1 and CDR2 sequences are SEHNR and FQNEAQ (reference sequence). The CDR3 is 15 residues long. With 5 bases clipped from V and 2 bases from J, the junction kept 9 bases outside the gene matches. This CDR3 is CASSHIQGLTYEQYV. As DNA, the CDR3 is TGTGCCAGCAGCCACATACAGGGGCTGACCTACGAGCAGTACGTC.

This clonotype has just a few counts. The chain recombines TRBV18 with TRBJ2-7; 9 bases are a match to TRBD1. CDR1 is KGHSH, CDR2 LQKENI, per germline. This CDR3 region has 16 residues. The V and J ends lost 3 bases and 4 bases, in that order; junction bases with no gene match: 10. This chain's CDR3 is CASSPAGTGSVYEQYF. CDR3 nucleotides: TGTGCCAGCTCACCCGCCGGGACAGGGTCCGTATACGAGCAGTACTTC.

The genes are TRBV7-9 and TRBJ1-1; D perhaps matches TRBD1 (6 bases). The CDR3 consists of 12 residues. The germline V gene has CDR1 SEHNR and CDR2 FQNEAQ (reference sequence). V lost 10 bases and J lost 4, with 13 bases in between. CDR3 DNA sequence: TGTGCCACGCAGGGGATGGGCACTGAAGCTTTCTTT. As protein: CATQGMGTEAFF.

This clonotype was seen a few times. The chain combines TRBV7-9 with TRBJ2-7; TRBD1 or TRBD2 may be the D gene (6 bases each). Germline CDR1 is SEHNR and CDR2 is FQNEAQ (reference sequence). V was cut by 3 bases and J by 3 bases, with 12 bases left in between. This CDR3 spans 14 amino acids. DNA of the CDR3: TGTGCCAGCAGCTTTCTCGGGGGCGACTACGAGCAGTACTTC. The encoded protein is CASSFLGGDYEQYF.

The rearrangement links TRBV6-2 or TRBV6-3 to TRBJ1-5; D may be TRBD1 (5 bases). V shed 6 bases and J shed 7 bases, with 16 bases lying between them. CDR3 length equals 14 residues. Germline V lookup: CDR1 MNHEY, CDR2 SVGEGT. CDR3 amino acids: CASSVTLRGQPQHF. CDR3 nucleotides: TGTGCCAGCAGCGTCACTCTCCGGGGGCAGCCCCAGCATTTT.

The J gene is TRBJ2-7, the V gene TRBV9; D ambiguous. Germline V gene lookup returns CDR1 SGDLS and CDR2 YYNGEE. The CDR3 is made up of 14 amino acids. V lost 0 bases and J 2 bases, leaving 9 bases between the germline ends. The CDR3 DNA sequence: TGTGCCAGCAGCGTAGCTGCAGGCGCCTACGAGCAGTACTTC. Protein sequence: CASSVAAGAYEQYF.

This clonotype was recorded a few times. The J gene is TRBJ2-7, the V gene TRBV28; D is perhaps TRBD2 (6 bases). Deletions cut 4 bases from V and 0 bases from J, with 10 bases between. The CDR3 loop spans 14 amino acids. Per the germline V gene, CDR1 is MDHEN and CDR2 is SYDVKM. CDR3 sequence reads: CASSYRGFSYEQYF. In DNA, the CDR3 is TGTGCCAGCAGTTATCGGGGGTTCTCCTACGAGCAGTACTTC.

The rearrangement links TRBV4-1 to TRBJ1-5, with D tentatively TRBD1 (5 bases). V was trimmed by 1 base and J by 0 bases, leaving 7 bases between them. The CDR3 is 15 amino acids. Germline V gene sequence: CDR1 MGHRA, CDR2 YSYEKL. The CDR3 DNA sequence: TGCGCCAGCAGCCAAGGACAGAATAGCAATCAGCCCCAGCATTTT. It specifies CASSQGQNSNQPQHF.

This clonotype was counted between two and nine times. V is TRBV11-2 and J is TRBJ1-1; D remains ambiguous. The CDR3 extends over 14 amino acids. Germline-derived CDR1 and CDR2 are SGHAT and FQNNGV. Trimming removed 1 base from V and 1 base from J, with 7 bases in between. The DNA of the CDR3 is TGTGCCAGCAGCTTAGGGGCAGGGAACACTGAAGCTTTCTTT. Protein product: CASSLGAGNTEAFF.

Many counts were recorded for this clonotype. The chain couples TRBV6-2 or TRBV6-3 to TRBJ2-5; D is unresolved. Germline V gene lookup returns CDR1 MNHEY and CDR2 SVGEGT. The V end lost 7 bases, the J end lost 2 bases, and 11 bases lay between the germline ends. CDR3 length: 13 amino acids. The CDR3, as DNA: TGTGCCAGCACCCTGACGGAACAAGAGACCCAGTACTTC. Its protein is CASTLTEQETQYF.

The gene calls are TRBV7-6 and TRBJ2-2, with 8 bases that match TRBD1. From germline, CDR1 is SGHVS and CDR2 FNYEAQ. V shed 5 bases, J shed 4 bases, and the junction held 3 bases outside the gene matches. This CDR3 comprises 14 residues. CDR3 nucleotide sequence: TGTGCCAGCAGCGCACAGGGGGGCACCGGGGAGCTGTTTTTT. This gives the protein CASSAQGGTGELFF.

This clonotype was counted only a few times. The gene calls are TRBV12-3 or TRBV12-4 and TRBJ2-5, with D possibly matching TRBD1 (6 bases). This CDR3 has 13 residues. Trimming shortened V by 5 bases and J by 4 bases, and 11 bases separated the two germline ends. Here the CDR3 reads CASSVQGGETQYF. CDR3 in DNA: TGTGCCAGCAGTGTACAGGGTGGAGAGACCCAGTACTTC.

The V gene is TRBV5-5, the J gene TRBJ2-2; TRBD1 agrees at 7 bases. The CDR3 loop spans 19 amino acids. Per the germline V gene, CDR1 is SGHKS and CDR2 is YYEKEE (reference sequence). Unmatched junction bases numbered 12, after V lost 0 bases and J lost 1 base. The CDR3 loop is CASSLAYHPWTGNTGELFF. DNA for the CDR3: TGTGCCAGCAGCTTGGCCTACCACCCTTGGACAGGGAACACCGGGGAGCTGTTTTTT. Filled out from reference TRBV5-5 and TRBJ2-2, the complete variable domain reads DAGVTQSPTHLIKTRGQQVTLRCSPISGHKSVSWYQQVLGQGPQFIFQYYEKEERGRGNFPDRFSARQFPNYSSELNVNALLLGDSALYLCASSLAYHPWTGNTGELFFGEGSRLTVL.

This clonotype was seen more than once but under ten times. This chain uses TRBV7-3 with TRBJ2-3; the D gene is possibly TRBD2 (6 bases). Germline CDR1 SGHTA, CDR2 FQGTGA. V shed 5 bases and J shed 1 base, with 16 bases lying between them. This CDR3 is 16 amino acids long. The chain's CDR3 is CASSLNGRLGTDTQYF. DNA for the CDR3: TGTGCCAGCAGCCTAAACGGGAGACTAGGCACAGATACGCAGTATTTT.

This clonotype came up a few times. This sequence joins TRBV20-1 and TRBJ2-2; TRBD1 aligns across 7 bases. The CDR3 length is 14 residues. Trimming at V came to 5 bases and at J to 4 bases, leaving 7 bases not matched to a gene. Germline V gene lookup returns CDR1 DFQATT and CDR2 SNEGSKA (reference sequence). The chain's CDR3 is CSAYDRVSTGELFF. The CDR3 DNA follows: TGCAGTGCTTACGACAGGGTATCCACCGGGGAGCTGTTTTTT.

This clonotype was detected only a few times. V usage is TRBV11-2 and J usage is TRBJ2-5; D remains unclear. Germline V lookup: CDR1 SGHAT, CDR2 FQNNGV. The CDR3 loop spans 14 amino acids. The V and J ends lost 4 bases and 2 bases respectively, with 11 bases between them. CDR3: CASSSTWRQETQYF. The DNA of the CDR3 is TGTGCCAGCAGCTCGACCTGGCGGCAAGAGACCCAGTACTTC.

This clonotype was counted only a few times. The V call is TRBV15, the J call TRBJ2-5; D possibly corresponds to TRBD1 (5 bases). The CDR3 spans 15 residues. V dropped 5 bases and J dropped 0 bases, with 13 bases sitting between them. Germline V gene lookup returns CDR1 LNHNV and CDR2 YYDKDF (reference sequence). The CDR3 is CATSGATTYQETQYF. The CDR3 DNA reads as TGTGCCACCAGCGGGGCTACGACTTACCAAGAGACCCAGTACTTC.

This clonotype appeared a few times. The chain is built from TRBV4-3 and TRBJ1-6; D is possibly TRBD1 (5 bases). The ends were cut back, 1 base at V and 6 bases at J, with 10 bases in the middle. The CDR3 is 15 amino acids. The germline V gene encodes CDR1 LGHNA and CDR2 YSLEER. The CDR3 DNA reads TGCGCCAGCAGCCAAGTAGGGAGGGGTAATTCACCCCTCCACTTT. Translated, it gives CASSQVGRGNSPLHF.

The rearrangement links TRBV6-5 to TRBJ2-5; D gene unclear. Germline V gene lookup returns CDR1 MNHEY and CDR2 SVGAGI. The CDR3 consists of 14 residues. V gave up 4 bases and J gave up 9 bases, with 18 bases separating them. As DNA, the CDR3 is TGTGCCAGCAGTTCGACTGGACCCGGGCCCCCCCAGTACTTC. Its translation is CASSSTGPGPPQYF.

Ten or more counts support this clonotype. The V call is TRBV2, the J call TRBJ1-5, with D possibly matching TRBD1 (5 bases). The germline gives CDR1 SNHLY, CDR2 FYNNEI. The V gene lost 1 base and the J gene lost 9 bases, with 13 bases spanning the gap. This CDR3 comprises 14 residues. Here the CDR3 DNA reads TGTGCCAGCAGTGAAGAGGCGGGGCCCCCGCCCCAGCATTTT. The encoded protein is CASSEEAGPPPQHF.

This clonotype was observed a handful of times. CDR3 region: CASSPLGDFTEAFF. CDR3 in DNA: TGTGCCAGCAGCCCGCTCGGGGACTTCACTGAAGCTTTCTTT. This chain uses TRBV7-3 with TRBJ1-1, with D perhaps TRBD1 (5 bases). CDR1 is SGHTA and CDR2 is FQGTGA in the germline V gene. The CDR3 sequence is 14 residues long. V was clipped by 5 bases and J by 4 bases, with 14 bases between them.

The chain employs TRBV5-1 and TRBJ1-2; D is undetermined. Germline-derived CDR1 and CDR2 are SGHRS and YFSETQ. CDR3 length: 14 residues. V was clipped by 0 bases and J by 4 bases, with 10 bases between them. CDR3 protein: CASSLAGPPYGYTF. CDR3 bases: TGCGCCAGCAGCTTGGCCGGGCCTCCCTATGGCTACACCTTC.